One sample yielded the 27 T cell receptor beta chains listed below, sequenced in a study of T cell responses to AZD1222 COVID-19 vaccine. Using immunoSEQ multiplex PCR, the repertoire was profiled, and TCRdb retains in-frame clones only, with some absent. Among 130,000 or so clones listed, over 85% were seen once. Sequences were derived from peripheral blood, sampled on day 0 of MenACWY control vaccination. The source is an adult in good health.

Worth noting for this clone: The sample has other DNA sequences that encode this CDR3 too. CDR3 amino acids: CASSGQTGQPQHF. In DNA, the CDR3 is TGTGCCAGCAGCGGCCAGACAGGTCAGCCCCAGCATTTT. The rearrangement uses TRBV2 and TRBJ1-5; the D gene is possibly TRBD1 (6 bases). V shed 6 bases and J shed 6 bases, with 12 bases lying between them. Per germline, CDR1 SNHLY and CDR2 FYNNEI. The CDR3 consists of 13 residues.

This rearrangement joins TRBV7-2 to TRBJ1-5; no reliable D call. Germline V gene sequence: CDR1 SGHTA, CDR2 FQGNSA. The CDR3 spans 13 residues. Trimming cost V 5 bases and J 3 bases, with 8 bases left between them. Written as DNA, the CDR3 is TGTGCCAGCAGCGGACGGCTCAATCAGCCCCAGCATTTT. Translating gives CASSGRLNQPQHF.

V usage is TRBV28 and J usage is TRBJ2-7; 7 nucleotides agree with TRBD1. This CDR3 contains 14 residues. With 7 bases clipped from V and 6 bases from J, the junction kept 12 bases outside the gene matches. Germline loops: CDR1 MDHEN, CDR2 SYDVKM. CDR3 amino acids: CASNSGQLTAEQYF. In nucleotides, the CDR3 is TGTGCCAGCAACTCGGGACAGCTAACGGCCGAGCAGTACTTC.

This chain uses TRBV5-5 with TRBJ1-4; tentative D call: TRBD1 (5 bases). The CDR3 is 15 residues long. Trimming left V 4 bases short and J 5 bases short, with 15 bases between. CDR1 is SGHKS and CDR2 is YYEKEE in the germline V gene (reference sequence). In nucleotides, the CDR3 is TGTGCCAGCAGCCAGGCGTGGGGGGTGAATGAAAAACTGTTTTTT. Translation gives CASSQAWGVNEKLFF.

V is TRBV10-3 and J is TRBJ2-5; no clear D gene. There are 14 residues in the CDR3. Trimming took off 2 bases at V and 5 bases at J, with 12 bases between the two ends. Germline CDR1 and CDR2: ENHRY and SYGVKD. The DNA of the CDR3 is TGTGCCATCAGTGAGATAGGACGTGGGGAGACCCAGTACTTC. Translated: CAISEIGRGETQYF.

This chain uses TRBV2 with TRBJ1-5, with no clear D. Germline assignment: CDR1 SNHLY and CDR2 FYNNEI. The V end was cut by 6 bases, the J end by 0 bases, with 12 bases between. The CDR3 is 15 amino acids. CDR3 DNA: TGTGCCAGCAGGGCGTCGGCGGATAGCAATCAGCCCCAGCATTTT. It translates to CASRASADSNQPQHF.

This clone was counted only a few times. Other DNA sequences in this specimen translate into the identical CDR3. The chain combines TRBV4-1 with TRBJ1-2; D unresolved. CDR1 is MGHRA and CDR2 is YSYEKL in the germline V gene. V lost 0 bases to trimming and J lost 4 bases, with 9 bases between them. The CDR3 is 14 residues long. In nucleotides, the CDR3 is TGCGCCAGCAGCCAAGACCCACGAGGCTATGGCTACACCTTC. This translates into CASSQDPRGYGYTF.

This chain uses TRBV9 with TRBJ2-3, with 9 nucleotides matching TRBD1. Germline V gene lookup returns CDR1 SGDLS and CDR2 YYNGEE. CDR3 size: 15 residues. With V trimmed by 0 bases and J by 7 bases, 6 bases remained unmatched. The CDR3 coding sequence is TGTGCCAGCAGCGTAGACGGACAGGGGACAAATACGCAGTATTTT. This sequence encodes CASSVDGQGTNTQYF.

This chain uses TRBV6-5 with TRBJ2-7; D ambiguous. Germline assignment: CDR1 MNHEY and CDR2 SVGAGI. This CDR3 is 13 amino acids long. Deletions cut 7 bases from V and 6 bases from J, with 16 bases between. The CDR3, as DNA: TGTGCCAGCACCCCCGGAGAAGCGAGCGAGCAGTACTTC. Protein: CASTPGEASEQYF.

The V call is TRBV28, the J call TRBJ2-3; D gene ambiguous. Germline-derived CDR1 and CDR2 are MDHEN and SYDVKM. Deletions cut 5 bases from V and 2 bases from J, with 5 bases between. The CDR3 loop spans 12 amino acids. CDR3 in DNA: TGTGCCAGCAGTACCGCCACAGATACGCAGTATTTT. This gives the protein CASSTATDTQYF.

The chain has TRBV4-2 and TRBJ1-5; D is possibly TRBD1 (5 bases). This CDR3 contains 16 residues. Trimming took 3 bases from V and 5 from J, leaving 17 bases between them. Germline values: CDR1 LGHNA, CDR2 YNFKEQ. This chain's CDR3 is CASSQGGAGGDQPQHF. The CDR3 DNA sequence: TGTGCCAGCAGCCAGGGCGGGGCAGGAGGGGATCAGCCCCAGCATTTT.

This clone was observed a single time. The same CDR3 is also encoded by other DNA sequences in this sample. J is TRBJ2-2 and V is TRBV18; D ambiguous. The CDR3 has 12 residues. The germline CDR1 and CDR2 sequences are KGHSH and LQKENI. The V and J ends lost 2 bases and 5 bases respectively, with 3 bases between them. In DNA form, the CDR3 reads TGTGCCAGCTCACCAGTTACCGGGGAGCTGTTTTTT. It codes for CASSPVTGELFF.

The CDR3 sequence: CASSSVPSGEETQYF. The CDR3 region has the DNA TGTGCCAGCAGCTCTGTCCCTAGCGGAGAAGAGACCCAGTACTTC. The V and J genes are TRBV28 and TRBJ2-5; 7 nucleotides agree with TRBD2. CDR1 MDHEN and CDR2 SYDVKM come from the germline V gene. After removal of 6 bases from V and 3 bases from J, the junction contained 10 bases not matched to a gene. The CDR3 totals 15 residues.

The chain is built from TRBV28 and TRBJ2-5; the D gene is possibly TRBD1 (5 bases). Germline CDR1 is MDHEN and CDR2 is SYDVKM. Trimming took 7 bases from V and 5 from J, leaving 11 bases between them. The CDR3 contains 12 residues. CDR3 region: CASNSNRETQYF. DNA of the CDR3: TGTGCCAGCAACTCAAACAGGGAGACCCAGTACTTC.

This clone was seen just once. V gene TRBV19 combines with J gene TRBJ2-1, with D perhaps TRBD1 (6 bases). Per germline, CDR1 LNHDA and CDR2 SQIVND (reference sequence). Trimming removed 6 bases at V and 9 bases at J, with 18 bases between. This CDR3 contains 14 residues. CDR3 sequence: CASRFPGHESEQFF. The CDR3 region has the DNA TGTGCCAGTAGATTCCCGGGACACGAGAGTGAGCAGTTCTTC.

This chain connects TRBV11-2 to TRBJ2-1, with TRBD2 identical over 14 bases. V trimming: 4 bases; J trimming: 8 bases; junction bases outside the gene matches: 10. Germline V gene lookup returns CDR1 SGHAT and CDR2 FQNNGV. CDR3 length equals 17 residues. CDR3 in DNA: TGTGCCAGCAGCTCCGGGACTAGCGGGAGATTTAGCCATGAGCAGTTCTTC. Protein product: CASSSGTSGRFSHEQFF.

This rearrangement joins TRBV18 to TRBJ2-3; D may be TRBD2 (6 bases). Per germline, CDR1 KGHSH and CDR2 LQKENI. Deletions cut 3 bases from V and 2 bases from J, with 24 bases between. This CDR3 region has 19 residues. The CDR3 DNA reads TGTGCCAGCTCACCTCTCAACCCGGGGACTTTAGGGATCACAGATACGCAGTATTTT. This translates into CASSPLNPGTLGITDTQYF.

The V gene is TRBV27, the J gene TRBJ2-1; maybe TRBD2 (6 bases). There are 13 residues in the CDR3. Trimming removed 4 bases from V and 10 bases from J, with 14 bases in between. Germline V gene lookup returns CDR1 MNHEY and CDR2 SMNVEV (reference sequence). CDR3 sequence: CASSSTGVWEQFF. DNA for the CDR3: TGTGCCAGCAGTTCCACGGGGGTTTGGGAGCAGTTCTTC.

J is TRBJ1-1 and V is TRBV19; no clear D gene. This CDR3 spans 12 amino acids. The germline V gene encodes CDR1 LNHDA and CDR2 SQIVND (reference sequence). The V end was cut by 6 bases, the J end by 4 bases, with 9 bases between. For the CDR3, the DNA is TGTGCCAGTAGGTGGGAGAGCACTGAAGCTTTCTTT. Translating gives CASRWESTEAFF.

The chain joins TRBV19 to TRBJ1-5, with 7 positions matching TRBD1. Looked up from germline, CDR1 is LNHDA and CDR2 is SQIVND (reference sequence). This CDR3 is 16 amino acids long. V shed 2 bases and J 1 base; nucleotides not matched to a gene: 5. The CDR3 DNA reads TGTGCCAGTAGTATATGGGTACAGGGGAGCAATCAGCCCCAGCATTTT. Amino acid sequence: CASSIWVQGSNQPQHF.

The chain couples TRBV2 to TRBJ1-5; no firm D call. In germline, CDR1 is SNHLY, CDR2 FYNNEI. Trimming pared 7 bases from V and 5 bases from J, leaving 12 bases between. The CDR3 contains 13 residues. The CDR3 reads CASTLNSHQPQHF. The CDR3 DNA reads TGTGCCAGCACCCTAAACAGCCATCAGCCCCAGCATTTT.

The V gene is TRBV5-4, the J gene TRBJ2-3, with TRBD2 matching over 8 bases. Germline V gene data show CDR1 as SGHNT and CDR2 as YYREEE (reference sequence). This CDR3 contains 16 residues. Trimming took 0 bases from V and 0 from J; bases not matched to a gene: 3. The CDR3 DNA reads as TGTGCCAGCAGCTTGGCCTCGGGGGGGAGCACAGATACGCAGTATTTT. Amino acids: CASSLASGGSTDTQYF.

The chain employs TRBV5-5 and TRBJ1-2; TRBD1 is a possible D gene (5 bases). The V gene lost 6 bases and the J gene lost 8 bases, with 20 bases spanning the gap. The CDR3 has 14 amino acids. Germline V gene lookup returns CDR1 SGHKS and CDR2 YYEKEE (reference sequence). The CDR3, as DNA: TGTGCCAGCAACCTAATTGGGGCGGGGCGCGGCTACACCTTC. This sequence encodes CASNLIGAGRGYTF.

The rearrangement links TRBV14 to TRBJ1-1; the D is unclear. Germline CDR1 and CDR2: SGHDN and FVKESK. The germline V and J ends were trimmed by 2 bases and 4 bases, with 14 bases remaining between them. The CDR3 is made up of 15 amino acids. DNA of the CDR3: TGTGCCAGCAGCCAACAAGGCCCCGGGAGCACTGAAGCTTTCTTT. Its translation: CASSQQGPGSTEAFF.

This clone showed up just once. The genes are TRBV7-2 and TRBJ1-2, with 7 bases lining up with TRBD1. CDR1 and CDR2 (germline): SGHTA, FQGNSA. V lost 5 bases and J lost 4; bases outside the gene matches: 7. The CDR3 is made up of 14 amino acids. In DNA, the CDR3 is TGTGCCAGCAGCCCACAGGGGTACACCTATGGCTACACCTTC. Translated, it gives CASSPQGYTYGYTF.

CDR3 nucleotide sequence: TGTGCCAGCAGCTCAAGAGGACTAGCGGGATTGGGTGAGCAGTTCTTC. It yields the protein CASSSRGLAGLGEQFF. The chain has TRBV7-3 and TRBJ2-1; 12 bases agree with TRBD2. CDR1 and CDR2 (germline): SGHTA, FQGTGA. V dropped 4 bases and J dropped 9; count of bases not matched to a gene: 10. The CDR3 covers 16 residues.

The chain has TRBV7-2 and TRBJ2-7; D call uncertain. Trimming took 1 base from V and 2 from J, leaving 12 bases between them. This CDR3 region has 15 residues. Germline CDR1 is SGHTA and CDR2 is FQGNSA. The CDR3 loop is CASSLVVAGTYEQYF. The CDR3 DNA is TGTGCCAGCAGCTTAGTTGTAGCCGGAACCTACGAGCAGTACTTC.